This record looks at one TCR beta chain sequence and its context. Seattle researchers signed up patients amid active infection and tracked them longitudinally. V was cut by 5 bases and J by 4 bases, with 18 bases left in between. CDR1 and CDR2 (germline): MNHNY, SVGAGI (reference sequence). The CDR3 spans 15 residues. This specimen comes from a study of blood T cell repertoires in COVID-19. As for the study in general: Acute-phase and convalescent COVID-19 samples originated in the United States, Italy and Spain. The analysed material was cDNA or gDNA that came from T cells, B-cell-depleted T cells, or PBMCs.

As processed by the authors: Nucleated cell number was recorded as an estimate derived from reference gene primer amplification. Using immunoSEQ multiplex PCR, the repertoire was profiled, and TCRdb retains in-frame clones only, with some absent. Clone size and the V and J calls come from that table; the DNA yielded D and trimming. The data show around 61,000 clones, about 88% seen once. The sequence was obtained from a woman aged 60-75 years with COVID-19, enrolled during active disease. Sequences were obtained from peripheral blood. The J gene is TRBJ2-7, the V gene TRBV6-6, with D possibly being TRBD1 (6 bases). Here the CDR3 reads CASSRDTRFWYEQYF. The DNA for the CDR3 is TGTGCCAGCAGTCGGGACACAAGATTCTGGTACGAGCAGTACTTC.